The 19 T cell receptor beta chains below were found in one sample sequenced in a study of human T cells and chemical hapten exposure. Time point described: pre-sensitization, week 0. The sample's treatment: therapeutic diphenylcyclopropenone sensitization with weekly scalp DPC. MiXCR, run by TCRdb on the RACE reads, gives a single entry per CDR3 protein. The table lists 35,000 to 40,000 distinct CDR3 sequences, roughly a tenth of them singletons. The sample here was whole blood, taken in connection with sensitization to the hapten diphenylcyclopropenone (DPC). The receptors here all came from a man in his thirties or forties with alopecia areata. Some clones in this sample may be carry-over from other donors' samples.

Notes on this clonotype: Being one base from a much bigger clone, this may be a read error. The chain couples TRBV20-1 to TRBJ1-1; 7 bases map to TRBD1. Germline V gene lookup returns CDR1 DFQATT and CDR2 SNEGSKA (reference sequence). The CDR3 contains 14 residues. As DNA, the CDR3 is TGCAGTCTAGGGAGGGACAGAAGGAACGCTGAAGCTTTCTTT. Protein product: CSLGRDRRNAEAFF.

At least ten counts were recorded for this clonotype. This chain joins TRBV3-1 and TRBJ2-1, with TRBD1 as a possible D gene (6 bases). This CDR3 is 15 amino acids long. Germline V gene sequence: CDR1 LGHDT, CDR2 YNNKEL (reference sequence). The V end lost 0 bases, the J end lost 4 bases, and 10 bases lay between the germline ends. The CDR3 is CASSQDLQGYNEQFF. CDR3 bases: TGTGCCAGCAGCCAAGACCTACAGGGTTACAATGAGCAGTTCTTC.

The sample holds many counts of this clonotype. The chain has TRBV5-5 and TRBJ1-1; 7 positions agree with TRBD1. CDR1 is SGHKS and CDR2 is YYEKEE in the germline V gene (reference sequence). The CDR3 consists of 13 residues. With V trimmed by 7 bases and J by 0 bases, 3 bases remained unmatched. CDR3 DNA: TGTGCCAGCCTACAGGGGCTGAACACTGAAGCTTTCTTT. Its protein is CASLQGLNTEAFF. The variable domain in full, completed from reference TRBV5-5 and TRBJ1-1, reads DAGVTQSPTHLIKTRGQQVTLRCSPISGHKSVSWYQQVLGQGPQFIFQYYEKEERGRGNFPDRFSARQFPNYSSELNVNALLLGDSALYLCASLQGLNTEAFFGQGTRLTVV.

This chain connects TRBV12-3 or TRBV12-4 to TRBJ1-2; tentatively, D is TRBD1 (6 bases). V lost 2 bases to trimming and J lost 7 bases, with 14 bases between them. The CDR3 has 14 amino acids. Here the CDR3 reads CASSLSAGVAGYTF. The CDR3 DNA sequence: TGTGCCAGCAGTTTATCTGCAGGGGTCGCTGGCTACACCTTC.

This clonotype was detected a few times. The chain couples TRBV18 to TRBJ1-5; tentatively, D is TRBD1 (5 bases). The CDR3 runs 13 residues. Germline assignment: CDR1 KGHSH and CDR2 LQKENI. Trimming left V 6 bases short and J 9 bases short, with 15 bases between. This CDR3 reads CASSPGRTLPQHF. The DNA for the CDR3 is TGTGCCAGCTCCCCGGGCCGGACATTGCCCCAGCATTTT. The whole variable domain, remainder taken from reference TRBV18 and TRBJ1-5, is NAGVMQNPRHLVRRRGQEARLRCSPMKGHSHVYWYRQLPEEGLKFMVYLQKENIIDESGMPKERFSAEFPKEGPSILRIQQVVRGDSAAYFCASSPGRTLPQHFGDGTRLSIL.

This clonotype has a handful of counts. This chain links TRBV7-3 with TRBJ2-3, with D possibly matching TRBD1 (6 bases). Deletions cut 2 bases from V and 3 bases from J, with 12 bases between. CDR3 length: 15 residues. Germline V gene data show CDR1 as SGHTA and CDR2 as FQGTGA. The CDR3 protein is CASSLPSGETDTQYF. The CDR3 nucleotides are TGTGCCAGCAGCTTACCTTCAGGGGAGACAGATACGCAGTATTTT.

This clonotype has ten or more counts. The chain combines TRBV27 with TRBJ2-2, with TRBD1 matching 8 bases. This CDR3 spans 16 amino acids. With 2 bases clipped from V and 1 base from J, the junction kept 3 bases outside the gene matches. Germline V gives CDR1 MNHEY, CDR2 SMNVEV (reference sequence). The CDR3 region is CASSLGTGLNTGELFF. The DNA for the CDR3 is TGTGCCAGCAGTTTAGGGACAGGCCTGAACACCGGGGAGCTGTTTTTT.

This clonotype was detected many times. CDR3 sequence reads: CASSLVLSGADTQYF. CDR3 DNA: TGTGCCAGCAGCTTAGTTTTATCGGGGGCAGATACGCAGTATTTT. The chain links TRBV11-3 to TRBJ2-3; TRBD2 is a possible D gene (6 bases). CDR3 length: 15 residues. Germline V gene data show CDR1 as SGHNT and CDR2 as YENEEA. Deletions cut 1 base from V and 4 bases from J, with 12 bases between.

The CDR3 region has the DNA TGTGCCAGCTCACTAAATCGGGGTGAAGGGGAGCAGTACTTC. It codes for CASSLNRGEGEQYF. This sequence joins TRBV18 and TRBJ2-7; D is perhaps TRBD2 (5 bases). This CDR3 has 14 amino acids. The germline V gene has CDR1 KGHSH and CDR2 LQKENI. Trimming took off 4 bases at V and 7 bases at J, with 17 bases between the two ends.

This clonotype was picked up many times. The V gene is TRBV10-2, the J gene TRBJ2-5, with D maybe TRBD1 (6 bases). The ends were cut back, 8 bases at V and 2 bases at J, with 9 bases in the middle. CDR3 length equals 12 residues. The germline V gene encodes CDR1 WSHSY and CDR2 SAAADI. This CDR3 reads CASGTFQETQYF. CDR3 nucleotide sequence: TGCGCCAGCGGGACATTTCAAGAGACCCAGTACTTC.

This chain uses TRBV12-3 or TRBV12-4 with TRBJ2-7, with no clear D. CDR3 length equals 13 residues. Trimming cost V 2 bases and J 4 bases, with 9 bases left between them. The CDR3 DNA reads TGTGCCAGCAGTTTAAATGGTTGGTACGAGCAGTACTTC. This encodes CASSLNGWYEQYF.

In this sample, this clonotype turned up many times. This chain links TRBV27 with TRBJ1-5, with D perhaps TRBD1 (5 bases). Looked up from germline, CDR1 is MNHEY and CDR2 is SMNVEV (reference sequence). Trimming stripped 6 bases from V and 6 bases from J, with 15 bases between. The CDR3 sequence is 14 residues long. CDR3: CASRRMGVGQPQHF. CDR3 nucleotides: TGTGCCAGCAGAAGAATGGGGGTGGGTCAGCCCCAGCATTTT.

J is TRBJ1-3 and V is TRBV27, with a tentative D call TRBD1 (5 bases). Trimming took 8 bases from V and 4 from J, leaving 18 bases between them. Germline V CDR1 and CDR2: MNHEY, SMNVEV (reference sequence). This CDR3 is built from 15 residues. The chain's CDR3 is CASSLREGSGNTIYF. In DNA form, the CDR3 reads TGTGCCAGCTCCCTGAGAGAGGGGTCCGGAAACACCATATATTTT.

At least ten counts were recorded for this clonotype. The chain is built from TRBV29-1 and TRBJ1-5, with D possibly matching TRBD1 (6 bases). CDR1 and CDR2 (germline): SQVTM, ANQGSEA. The CDR3 has 14 amino acids. Trimming removed 4 bases from V and 6 bases from J, with 16 bases in between. The CDR3 here is CSVGFQGSGQPQHF. CDR3 nucleotides: TGCAGCGTTGGGTTCCAGGGGAGTGGTCAGCCCCAGCATTTT.

This clonotype was seen only a few times. The chain links TRBV18 to TRBJ2-7, with 7 bases lining up with TRBD1. Germline V CDR1 and CDR2: KGHSH, LQKENI. Unmatched junction bases numbered 4, after V lost 0 bases and J lost 2 bases. CDR3 length equals 15 residues. Written as DNA, the CDR3 is TGTGCCAGCTCACCACCGACAGGGTTAACCTACGAGCAGTACTTC. This encodes CASSPPTGLTYEQYF.

This clonotype appeared many times. V and J are TRBV5-1 and TRBJ2-5, with 9 bases that match TRBD1. The CDR3 loop spans 14 amino acids. Looked up from germline, CDR1 is SGHRS and CDR2 is YFSETQ. V gave up 4 bases and J gave up 9 bases; unmatched junction bases: 10. This CDR3 is CASSLGQGFVSQYF. In DNA, the CDR3 is TGCGCCAGCAGCCTCGGACAGGGGTTCGTGTCCCAGTACTTC.

This clonotype was found a few times. The genes are TRBV18 and TRBJ2-3, with D unclear. The CDR3 consists of 14 residues. Germline V gene data show CDR1 as KGHSH and CDR2 as LQKENI. The V and J ends lost 0 bases and 3 bases respectively, with 7 bases between them. CDR3 DNA: TGTGCCAGCTCACCACCGGTAGAGACAGATACGCAGTATTTT. The encoded protein is CASSPPVETDTQYF.

This clonotype showed up many times. The chain employs TRBV20-1 and TRBJ2-5; 8 bases fit TRBD2. The trim removed 6 bases at V and 1 base at J, leaving 10 bases unmatched. The CDR3 length is 15 residues. Per the germline V gene, CDR1 is DFQATT and CDR2 is SNEGSKA (reference sequence). DNA of the CDR3: TGCAGTGCCACCGTAGATAGCGGGACCCAAGAGACCCAGTACTTC. Residues: CSATVDSGTQETQYF.

By frequency in the sample, this clonotype is large. The chain is built from TRBV29-1 and TRBJ2-6; no definite D call. V was cut by 3 bases and J by 0 bases, with 0 bases left in between. The V gene's germline CDR1 is SQVTM and CDR2 ANQGSEA. The CDR3 is 12 amino acids. CDR3 DNA sequence: TGCAGCGTTGACTCTGGGGCCAACGTCCTGACTTTC. Encoded protein: CSVDSGANVLTF.